Listed below are T cell receptor beta chains from one sample, sequenced in a study of blood T cell repertoires in COVID-19. Sequencing was performed with immunoSEQ multiplex PCR; in TCRdb, only in-frame clones are kept and a portion is missing. This table holds 200,000 or so clones, 60% to 85% found once. The sequenced sample consisted of peripheral blood. These receptors came from a man in his sixties with active or convalescent COVID-19. Both conserved end residues are part of each CDR3. D genes are given only for firm matches. Clone sizes are given selectively: once, few, many, or a class where the clone is expanded.

TRBJ2-7,TRBV7-2,13,.,.,CASSLSGGAEQYF,TGTGCCAGCAGCTTATCTGGAGGGGCCGAGCAGTACTTC
TRBJ2-1,TRBV18,15,few,TRBD1,CASSPPTGGYNEQFF,TGTGCCAGCTCACCACCCACAGGGGGTTACAATGAGCAGTTCTTC
TRBJ1-1,TRBV6-1,13,.,.,CASSENKYTEAFF,TGTGCCAGCAGTGAAAACAAATACACTGAAGCTTTCTTT
TRBJ2-1,TRBV4-2,15,.,TRBD2,CASSQGLAGANEQFF,TGTGCCAGCAGCCAGGGACTAGCGGGGGCCAATGAGCAGTTCTTC
TRBJ2-7,TRBV20-1,12,.,TRBD1,CSASRTGLEQYF,TGCAGTGCTAGTAGGACAGGGCTCGAGCAGTACTTC
TRBJ2-3,TRBV5-4,15,.,TRBD2,CASSQRLAGADTQYF,TGTGCCAGCAGCCAACGACTAGCGGGAGCGGATACGCAGTATTTT
TRBJ2-1,TRBV7-2,16,once,.,CASSLRGGLAYNEQFF,TGTGCCAGCAGCTTAAGGGGCGGCCTGGCCTACAATGAGCAGTTCTTC
TRBJ2-7,TRBV5-1,14,few,.,CASSPQGGSYEQYF,TGCGCCAGCAGCCCACAGGGTGGGTCCTACGAGCAGTACTTC
TRBJ2-7,TRBV3-1/TRBV3-2,13,.,.,CASSGLGLYEQYF,TGTGCCAGCAGCGGACTTGGGCTATACGAGCAGTACTTC
TRBJ2-3,TRBV9,13,.,TRBD1,CASSAEQGDTQYF,TGTGCCAGCAGCGCTGAACAGGGGGATACGCAGTATTTT
TRBJ2-5,TRBV7-8,14,.,TRBD1,CASSRGRTGETQYF,TGTGCCAGCAGCAGGGGGCGGACAGGGGAGACCCAGTACTTC
TRBJ1-2,TRBV2,15,few,.,CASRAGLGMSYGYTF,TGTGCCAGCAGGGCAGGGCTAGGGATGTCGTATGGCTACACCTTC
TRBJ1-5,TRBV6-5,15,.,TRBD1,CATKSQGAFDQPQHF,TGTGCCACCAAAAGCCAGGGGGCTTTCGATCAGCCCCAGCATTTT
TRBJ2-1,TRBV5-1,13,.,TRBD2,CASSPSGLGEQFF,TGCGCCAGCAGCCCTAGCGGTTTAGGAGAGCAGTTCTTC
TRBJ1-2,TRBV7-9,14,.,TRBD1,CASSSGQGAVGYTF,TGTGCCAGCAGCTCGGGACAGGGGGCGGTTGGCTACACCTTC
TRBJ1-1,TRBV5-1,13,.,.,CASKGGMNTEAFF,TGCGCCAGCAAAGGGGGAATGAACACTGAAGCTTTCTTT
TRBJ1-1,TRBV14,14,.,TRBD1,CASSARQGSTEAFF,TGTGCCAGCAGCGCCAGACAGGGGAGCACTGAAGCTTTCTTT
TRBJ2-3,TRBV7-3,17,.,TRBD1,CASSHMPGQGLTDTQYF,TGTGCCAGCAGCCACATGCCGGGACAGGGCCTCACAGATACGCAGTATTTT
TRBJ2-2,TRBV5-6,14,.,.,CASSPLASTGELFF,TGTGCCAGCAGCCCTCTAGCGTCCACCGGGGAGCTGTTTTTT
TRBJ2-5,TRBV5-1,14,.,TRBD2,CASSLVGRGETQYF,TGCGCCAGCAGCTTGGTAGGGAGGGGAGAGACCCAGTACTTC
TRBJ2-7,TRBV30,12,few,.,CAYLKPGYEQYF,TGTGCCTACTTAAAACCCGGCTACGAGCAGTACTTC
TRBJ1-4,TRBV4-1,17,.,TRBD1,CASSQDIMGQPGEKLFF,TGCGCCAGCAGCCAAGATATAATGGGACAGCCCGGGGAAAAACTGTTTTTT
TRBJ1-2,TRBV4-3,14,.,.,CASSPGGTPYGYTF,TGCGCCAGCAGCCCCGGAGGGACCCCTTATGGCTACACCTTC
TRBJ2-7,TRBV5-5,13,.,TRBD1,CASSLRTGDEQYF,TGTGCCAGCAGCTTGCGGACAGGGGACGAGCAGTACTTC
TRBJ1-4,TRBV13,16,.,TRBD1,CASSLATGGSNEKLFF,TGTGCCAGCAGCTTAGCGACAGGGGGGTCTAATGAAAAACTGTTTTTT
TRBJ1-5,TRBV7-8,15,.,.,CASSLVGGTNQPQHF,TGTGCCAGCAGCTTAGTCGGGGGAACCAATCAGCCCCAGCATTTT
TRBJ2-1,TRBV27,16,.,TRBD2,CASSLSALAGVHEQFF,TGTGCCAGCAGTTTATCGGCCCTAGCGGGAGTTCATGAGCAGTTCTTC
TRBJ1-2,TRBV28,13,.,.,CASSSGEDYGYTF,TGTGCCAGCAGTTCAGGGGAAGACTATGGCTACACCTTC
TRBJ2-5,TRBV18,14,.,.,CASSPTGPQETQYF,TGTGCCAGCTCTCCGACAGGACCTCAAGAGACCCAGTACTTC
TRBJ1-1,TRBV11-2,13,many,.,CASSPDTNTEAFF,TGTGCCAGCAGCCCCGACACGAACACTGAAGCTTTCTTT
TRBJ1-1,TRBV4-1,15,.,TRBD1,CASSLDRGRNTEAFF,TGCGCCAGCAGCCTGGACAGGGGGCGGAACACTGAAGCTTTCTTT
TRBJ2-1,TRBV4-3,17,.,.,CASSQDRGAPLYNEQFF,TGCGCCAGCAGCCAAGATCGGGGAGCGCCCCTCTACAATGAGCAGTTCTTC
TRBJ2-7,TRBV7-2,14,.,TRBD2,CASSLGLAGGEQYF,TGTGCCAGCAGCTTGGGACTAGCGGGAGGCGAGCAGTACTTC
TRBJ1-2,TRBV12-3/TRBV12-4,12,.,.,CASSSSNYGYTF,TGTGCCAGCAGTTCCTCCAACTATGGCTACACCTTC
TRBJ2-5,TRBV3-1/TRBV3-2,14,.,TRBD2,CASSPRGGEETQYF,TGTGCCAGCTCCCCCCGTGGGGGGGAAGAGACCCAGTACTTC
TRBJ2-7,TRBV2,16,.,TRBD2,CATHGGTSGRVGEQYF,TGTGCCACCCACGGGGGGACTAGCGGGAGGGTTGGCGAGCAGTACTTC
TRBJ1-5,TRBV10-3,15,.,TRBD1,CAISEGQANNQPQHF,TGTGCCATCAGTGAAGGACAGGCGAACAATCAGCCCCAGCATTTT
TRBJ2-3,TRBV5-1,14,.,TRBD2,CASTRTSGGDTQYF,TGCGCCAGCACCAGGACTAGCGGTGGAGATACGCAGTATTTT
TRBJ1-4,TRBV3-1/TRBV3-2,13,.,TRBD1,CASTGTGNEKLFF,TGTGCCAGCACTGGGACAGGGAATGAAAAACTGTTTTTT
TRBJ2-7,TRBV18,14,once,.,CASSFGENYYEQYF,TGTGCCAGCTCTTTCGGAGAAAATTACTACGAGCAGTACTTC
TRBJ1-1,TRBV7-9,15,.,TRBD1,CASSLGQGASTEAFF,TGTGCCAGCAGCTTAGGACAGGGGGCTAGCACTGAAGCTTTCTTT
TRBJ1-3,TRBV7-2,17,.,TRBD1,CASSPRLGQSTGNTIYF,TGTGCCAGCAGCCCCCGGCTGGGACAGAGTACTGGAAACACCATATATTTT
TRBJ2-1,TRBV7-9,14,few,TRBD1,CASSPGQGIDEQFF,TGTGCCAGCAGCCCGGGACAGGGGATCGATGAGCAGTTCTTC
TRBJ2-6,TRBV28,14,.,.,CASKRASGANVLTF,TGTGCCAGCAAGAGAGCGTCAGGGGCCAACGTCCTGACTTTC
TRBJ2-1,TRBV6-2/TRBV6-3,16,few,TRBD2,CASSYFGLAGSGEQFF,TGTGCCAGCAGTTACTTCGGACTAGCGGGATCGGGTGAGCAGTTCTTC
TRBJ2-1,TRBV27,17,once,.,CASSRFSAERFYNEQFF,TGTGCCAGCAGTCGTTTCAGTGCGGAAAGGTTCTACAATGAGCAGTTCTTC
TRBJ1-5,TRBV6-5,15,many,.,CASAGSSLGNQPQHF,TGTGCCAGCGCTGGGAGCAGCCTTGGAAATCAGCCCCAGCATTTT
TRBJ2-2,TRBV7-2,18,few,TRBD1,CASRPRDRGLRISGELFF,TGTGCCAGCAGACCCCGGGACAGGGGCCTCAGGATTTCCGGGGAGCTGTTTTTT
TRBJ1-6,TRBV18,13,.,.,CASSAGDGSPLHF,TGTGCCAGCTCCGCAGGGGACGGTTCACCCCTCCACTTT